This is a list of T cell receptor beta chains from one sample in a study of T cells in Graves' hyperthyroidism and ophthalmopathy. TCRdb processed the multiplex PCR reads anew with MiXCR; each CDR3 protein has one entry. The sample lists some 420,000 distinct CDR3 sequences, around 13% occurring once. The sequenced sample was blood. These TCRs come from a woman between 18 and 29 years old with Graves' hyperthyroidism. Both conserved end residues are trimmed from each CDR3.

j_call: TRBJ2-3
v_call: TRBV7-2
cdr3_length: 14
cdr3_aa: ASGRGGAGVADTQY

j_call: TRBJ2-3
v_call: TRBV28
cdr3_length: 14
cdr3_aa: ASSTTPGGPRDTQY

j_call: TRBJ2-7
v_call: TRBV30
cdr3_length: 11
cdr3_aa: AWKKGLLYEQY

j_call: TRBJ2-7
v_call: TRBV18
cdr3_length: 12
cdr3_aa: ASSTRSTSYEQY

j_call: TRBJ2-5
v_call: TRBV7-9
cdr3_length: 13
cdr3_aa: ASSLALGKGETQY

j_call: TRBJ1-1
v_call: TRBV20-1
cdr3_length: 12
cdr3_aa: SARGGGRNTEAF

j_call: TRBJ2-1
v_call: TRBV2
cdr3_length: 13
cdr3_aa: ARALQGSRYNEQF

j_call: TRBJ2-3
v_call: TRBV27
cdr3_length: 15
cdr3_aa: ASSLIEDRGGPDTQY

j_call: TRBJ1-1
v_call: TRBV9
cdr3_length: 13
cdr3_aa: ASSENQGSATEAF

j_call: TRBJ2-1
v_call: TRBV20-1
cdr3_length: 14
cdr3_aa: SARDLKPSSYNEQF

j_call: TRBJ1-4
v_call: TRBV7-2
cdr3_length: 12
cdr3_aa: ASSLSGVTEKLF

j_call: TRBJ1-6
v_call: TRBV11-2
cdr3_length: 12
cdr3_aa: ASSLGWGGSPLH

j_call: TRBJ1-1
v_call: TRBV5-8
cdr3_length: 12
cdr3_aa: ASSSRQGSTEAF

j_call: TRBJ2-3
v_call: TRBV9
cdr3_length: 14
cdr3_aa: ASSVGGRGLADTQY

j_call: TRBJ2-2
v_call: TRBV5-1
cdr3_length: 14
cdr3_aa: ASSLSGQGGTGELF

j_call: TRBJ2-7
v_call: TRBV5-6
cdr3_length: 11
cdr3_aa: ASSEGRWYEQY

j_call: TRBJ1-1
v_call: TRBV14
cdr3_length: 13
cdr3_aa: ASSQVGGLNTEAF

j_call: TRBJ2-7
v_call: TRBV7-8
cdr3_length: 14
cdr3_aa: ASSSWALAGVGEQY

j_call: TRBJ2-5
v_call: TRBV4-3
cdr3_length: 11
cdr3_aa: ASSQRGVETQY

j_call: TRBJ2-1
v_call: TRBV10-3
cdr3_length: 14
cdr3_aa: AIKTSGRKSYNEQF

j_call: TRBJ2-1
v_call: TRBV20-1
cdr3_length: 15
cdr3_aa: SARPRPTSNPYNEQF

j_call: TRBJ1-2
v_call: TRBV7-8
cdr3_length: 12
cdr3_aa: ASSLHSLDYGYT

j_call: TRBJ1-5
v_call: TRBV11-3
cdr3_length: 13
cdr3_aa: ASSPSAGAGQPQH

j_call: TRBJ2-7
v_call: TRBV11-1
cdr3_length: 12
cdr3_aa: ASSLLVSSYEQY

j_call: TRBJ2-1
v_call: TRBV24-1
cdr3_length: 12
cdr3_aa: ATSDPGPAGEQF

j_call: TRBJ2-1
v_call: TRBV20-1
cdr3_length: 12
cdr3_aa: SASVADSYNEQF

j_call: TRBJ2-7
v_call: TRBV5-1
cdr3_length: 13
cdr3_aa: ASSFWSGGNYEQY

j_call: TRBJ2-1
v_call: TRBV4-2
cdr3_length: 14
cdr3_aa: ASSTEAPDRYNEQF

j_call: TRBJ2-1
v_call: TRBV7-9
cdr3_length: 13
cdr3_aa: ASNPRLAGINEQF

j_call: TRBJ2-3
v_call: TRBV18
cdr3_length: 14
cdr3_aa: ASSTLQVSVTDTQY

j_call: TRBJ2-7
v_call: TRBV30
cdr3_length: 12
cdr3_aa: AWIEQGFAYEQY

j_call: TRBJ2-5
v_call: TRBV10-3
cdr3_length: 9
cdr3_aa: AIRSLETQY

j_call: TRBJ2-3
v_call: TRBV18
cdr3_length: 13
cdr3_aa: ASSRPQADTDTQY

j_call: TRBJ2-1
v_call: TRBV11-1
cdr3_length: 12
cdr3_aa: ASSTGTGTNEQF

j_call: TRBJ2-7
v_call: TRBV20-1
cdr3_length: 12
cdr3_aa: SAELGDRGYEQY

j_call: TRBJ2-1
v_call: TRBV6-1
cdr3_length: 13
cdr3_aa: ASRDEIAPKNEQF

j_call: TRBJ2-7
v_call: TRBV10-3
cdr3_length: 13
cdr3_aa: AISESWTSSGEQY

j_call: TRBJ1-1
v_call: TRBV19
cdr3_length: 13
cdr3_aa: ASSLRTGIDTEAF

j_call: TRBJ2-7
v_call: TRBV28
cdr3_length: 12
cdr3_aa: ASSGDYHPYEQY

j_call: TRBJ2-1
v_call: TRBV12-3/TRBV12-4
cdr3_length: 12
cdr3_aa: ASRLAGSYNEQF

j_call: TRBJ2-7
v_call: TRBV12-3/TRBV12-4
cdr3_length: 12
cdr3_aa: ASSNLTVWDEQY

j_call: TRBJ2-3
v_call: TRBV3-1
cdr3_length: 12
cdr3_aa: ASSQGLATDTQY

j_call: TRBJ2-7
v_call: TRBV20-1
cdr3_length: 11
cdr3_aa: SARQGSSYEQY

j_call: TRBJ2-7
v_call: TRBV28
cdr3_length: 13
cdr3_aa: ASSRAGEGLCEQY

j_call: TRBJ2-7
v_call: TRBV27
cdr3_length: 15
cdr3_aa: ASSLEPGQGYGNEQY